These 28 T cell receptor beta chains came from one sample sequenced in a study of T cell repertoires in cytomegalovirus infection. TCRdb reprocessed the reads with MiXCR, giving one entry per CDR3 protein. The repertoire consists of about 270,000 distinct CDR3 sequences, with approximately 22% occurring once and the leading ten covering about 21%. For these receptors, no antigen is known. The sample was cultured PBMCs, taken from culture after CMV antigen stimulation. These receptors originate from a human donor in good health (CMV status not recorded). Some clones in this sample may be carry-over from other donors' samples.

This clonotype was seen at least ten times. The V call is TRBV6-6, the J call TRBJ1-5; D not certain. The CDR3 length is 14 residues. The V end was cut by 0 bases, the J end by 5 bases, with 8 bases between. Germline assignment: CDR1 MNHNY and CDR2 SVGAGI (reference sequence). The CDR3 sequence is CASSYSPPYQPQHF. DNA for the CDR3: TGTGCCAGCAGTTACTCACCCCCTTATCAGCCCCAGCATTTT.

This clonotype was counted many times. J is TRBJ2-5 and V is TRBV4-3; D might be TRBD1 (6 bases). Trimming shortened V by 0 bases and J by 7 bases, and 12 bases separated the two germline ends. The CDR3 has 14 residues. Germline values: CDR1 LGHNA, CDR2 YSLEER. CDR3: CASSQEQGGGTQYF. The CDR3 DNA reads TGCGCCAGCAGCCAAGAACAGGGTGGAGGGACCCAGTACTTC.

The chain employs TRBV20-1 and TRBJ2-1; no clear D gene. The CDR3 contains 14 residues. From germline, CDR1 is DFQATT and CDR2 SNEGSKA (reference sequence). V was shortened by 5 bases and J by 0 bases, with 11 bases between the two germline ends. The CDR3 is CSAGRVGSYNEQFF. The CDR3 DNA reads TGCAGTGCTGGACGAGTTGGCTCCTACAATGAGCAGTTCTTC.

In DNA, the CDR3 is TGTGCCAGCAAGCTTAATAGCGGGAGGGAGACCCAGTACTTC. Its protein is CASKLNSGRETQYF. This rearrangement joins TRBV12-3 or TRBV12-4 to TRBJ2-5; 10 bases are shared with TRBD2. There are 14 residues in the CDR3. J gave up 5 bases and V 7 bases, and 7 bases lay outside the gene matches.

This clonotype appeared a few times. The chain has TRBV4-3 and TRBJ1-1, with D unclear. The CDR3 has 13 amino acids. The ends were cut back, 0 bases at V and 6 bases at J, with 8 bases in the middle. CDR1 and CDR2 (germline): LGHNA, YSLEER. Written as DNA, the CDR3 is TGCGCCAGCAGCCAAGAAAGGACCGCTGAAGCTTTCTTT. Its translation is CASSQERTAEAFF.

This rearrangement joins TRBV20-1 to TRBJ2-7; 8 bases agree with TRBD1. V was pared by 3 bases and J by 3 bases, with 13 bases of the junction left unmatched. From germline, CDR1 is DFQATT and CDR2 SNEGSKA (reference sequence). This CDR3 contains 16 residues. CDR3 amino acids: CSARQGGQGASYEQYF. The CDR3 nucleotides read TGCAGTGCTAGGCAGGGGGGTCAGGGGGCAAGCTACGAGCAGTACTTC.

The rearrangement joins TRBV29-1 to TRBJ2-7; D is possibly TRBD2 (6 bases). The CDR3 runs 13 residues. V was cut by 5 bases and J by 0 bases, with 11 bases left in between. CDR1 and CDR2 (germline): SQVTM, ANQGSEA. The CDR3 reads CSVMDYSSYEQYF. CDR3 sequence (DNA): TGCAGCGTTATGGACTATTCCTCCTACGAGCAGTACTTC.

The chain combines TRBV19 with TRBJ2-3, with no clear D. V gave up 9 bases and J gave up 5 bases, with 15 bases separating them. Looked up from germline, CDR1 is LNHDA and CDR2 is SQIVND (reference sequence). The CDR3 is made up of 13 amino acids. The CDR3, as DNA: TGTGCCAGCCGAGGTTCATCGCTAGATACGCAGTATTTT. As protein: CASRGSSLDTQYF.

This chain links TRBV19 with TRBJ2-7, with a possible D match to TRBD1 (6 bases). V lost 3 bases and J 4 bases, leaving 25 bases between the germline ends. CDR1 LNHDA and CDR2 SQIVND come from the germline V gene (reference sequence). The CDR3 consists of 18 residues. The CDR3 reads CASSMKVGRWGPGYEQYF. CDR3 DNA: TGTGCCAGTAGTATGAAAGTTGGGCGGTGGGGGCCTGGATACGAGCAGTACTTC.

CDR3 loop: CASSQDIRFRRVQPQHF. The CDR3 nucleotides read TGCGCCAGCAGCCAAGACATCAGGTTCCGCCGCGTGCAGCCCCAGCATTTT. The rearrangement joins TRBV4-3 to TRBJ1-5; D ambiguous. The CDR3 runs to 17 residues. Deletions cut 0 bases from V and 7 bases from J, with 19 bases between. Germline values: CDR1 LGHNA, CDR2 YSLEER.

This clonotype was found a few times. The chain couples TRBV12-3 or TRBV12-4 to TRBJ1-2, with 9 bases fitting TRBD1. V was pared by 1 base and J by 8 bases, with 5 bases of the junction left unmatched. This CDR3 has 14 amino acids. The CDR3 nucleotides read TGTGCCAGCAGTTTAGTACAGGGGGCGTTCGGCTACACCTTC. Translation gives CASSLVQGAFGYTF.

This clonotype was seen repeatedly, ten times or more. The chain joins TRBV7-9 to TRBJ1-2, with no clear D. CDR3 length: 13 residues. Trimming removed 5 bases from V and 8 bases from J, with 15 bases in between. CDR1 is SEHNR, CDR2 FQNEAQ, per germline (reference sequence). As DNA, the CDR3 is TGTGCCAGCAGCGGCCAGGTGGACGGCGGCTACACCTTC. It encodes CASSGQVDGGYTF.

The V gene is TRBV6-6, the J gene TRBJ1-4; D is possibly TRBD1 (5 bases). Germline values: CDR1 MNHNY, CDR2 SVGAGI (reference sequence). V was pared by 8 bases and J by 1 base, with 5 bases between. CDR3 length equals 12 residues. This CDR3 is CASGGTNEKLFF. The CDR3 DNA follows: TGTGCCAGCGGGGGAACTAATGAAAAACTGTTTTTT.

V usage is TRBV12-3 or TRBV12-4 and J usage is TRBJ2-1; 8 positions match TRBD1. V was clipped by 7 bases and J by 6 bases; unmatched bases: 5. The CDR3 runs 13 residues. The CDR3 coding sequence is TGTGCCAGCAACCCCGACAGGGGCAATGAGCAGTTCTTC. Translation gives CASNPDRGNEQFF.

V is TRBV30 and J is TRBJ1-2; D may be TRBD1 (5 bases). The germline V gene has CDR1 GTSNPN and CDR2 SVGIG (reference sequence). CDR3 length: 17 residues. V was cut by 6 bases and J by 0 bases, with 23 bases left in between. CDR3 nucleotide sequence: TGTGCCTGCCGGAGGTATGGTGGGGCGGCGGCTAACTATGGCTACACCTTC. Its protein product is CACRRYGGAAANYGYTF.

This clonotype has only a few counts. This rearrangement joins TRBV2 to TRBJ2-3; possible D gene TRBD1, 7 bases. Germline-derived CDR1 and CDR2 are SNHLY and FYNNEI. V lost 1 base and J lost 3, with 11 bases in between. This CDR3 comprises 15 residues. Here the CDR3 reads CASSEGQGGTDTQYF. The CDR3 coding sequence is TGTGCCAGCAGTGAAGGGCAGGGGGGAACAGATACGCAGTATTTT.

This clonotype was found many times. The chain couples TRBV7-2 to TRBJ1-4; 7 bases line up with TRBD1. CDR3 length: 15 amino acids. CDR1 SGHTA and CDR2 FQGNSA come from the germline V gene. Trimming removed 4 bases from V and 7 bases from J; junction bases left unmatched: 9. Written as DNA, the CDR3 is TGTGCCAGCAGCTCTAAGACAGGGTTGAGTGAAAAACTGTTTTTT. Translating gives CASSSKTGLSEKLFF.

This clonotype was recorded a few times. The chain is built from TRBV5-8 and TRBJ1-5; D uncertain. CDR3 length: 16 amino acids. Trimming took 0 bases from V and 9 from J, leaving 19 bases between them. Per germline, CDR1 SGHTS and CDR2 YDEGEE. This CDR3 reads CASSLEGVAGRAPQHF. The CDR3 nucleotides read TGTGCCAGCAGCTTGGAGGGCGTGGCCGGCCGGGCGCCCCAGCATTTT.

In this sample, this clonotype turned up a few times. The genes are TRBV7-2 and TRBJ2-7; D not resolved. V was pared by 5 bases and J by 4 bases, with 15 bases between. CDR3 length equals 14 residues. Germline CDR1 SGHTA, CDR2 FQGNSA. The CDR3 is CASSLTSNSYEQYF. Here the CDR3 DNA reads TGTGCCAGCAGCCTGACATCCAACAGTTACGAGCAGTACTTC.

The chain is built from TRBV7-9 and TRBJ2-1; 9 nucleotides match TRBD2. V was pared by 1 base and J by 4 bases, with 2 bases of the junction left unmatched. The germline gives CDR1 SEHNR, CDR2 FQNEAQ (reference sequence). The CDR3 consists of 15 residues. The CDR3 DNA reads TGTGCCAGCAGCTTAGGGAGCGGGAGGTACAATGAGCAGTTCTTC. It encodes CASSLGSGRYNEQFF.

The chain links TRBV6-2 or TRBV6-3 to TRBJ2-7; 10 bases fit TRBD1. Trimming removed 10 bases from V and 4 bases from J; junction bases left unmatched: 10. Looked up from germline, CDR1 is MNHEY and CDR2 is SVGEGT. The CDR3 has 14 amino acids. CDR3 region: CATVKTGGGYEQYF. The CDR3 nucleotides read TGTGCCACCGTTAAGACAGGGGGCGGATACGAGCAGTACTTC.

As DNA, the CDR3 is TGTGCCAGTAGCGAAACTAGCGTACGCTACACAGATACGCAGTATTTT. Amino acid sequence: CASSETSVRYTDTQYF. The chain employs TRBV19 and TRBJ2-3; 7 bases agree with TRBD2. J lost 2 bases, V lost 6 bases, and 11 bases had no gene match. This CDR3 contains 16 residues. CDR1 LNHDA and CDR2 SQIVND come from the germline V gene (reference sequence).

This clonotype was detected a few times. The V call is TRBV7-9, the J call TRBJ2-7; D perhaps matches TRBD2 (6 bases). The germline CDR1 and CDR2 sequences are SEHNR and FQNEAQ (reference sequence). Trimming pared 7 bases from V and 5 bases from J, leaving 18 bases between. The CDR3 runs to 14 residues. The CDR3 DNA reads TGTGCCAGCAACGGGGGACTGCGTAGGGACGAGCAGTACTTC. Amino acids: CASNGGLRRDEQYF.

Of note for this clonotype: This may be a read error, as it is one base from a much larger clone. This chain links TRBV30 with TRBJ1-4; D remains ambiguous. Between the trimmed V and J ends, which lost 3 bases and 4 bases, there was a span of 15 bases. Germline assignment: CDR1 GTSNPN and CDR2 SVGIG (reference sequence). This CDR3 contains 15 residues. The CDR3, as DNA: TGTGCCTGGAGAGTATTTGACGGATTTAATGAAAAACTGTTTTTT. It is translated as CAWRVFDGFNEKLFF.

This clonotype was seen a few times. The chain couples TRBV11-3 to TRBJ2-5; the D gene is possibly TRBD1 (5 bases). CDR3 length: 15 residues. V gave up 3 bases and J gave up 1 base, with 12 bases separating them. Germline-derived CDR1 and CDR2 are SGHNT and YENEEA. The CDR3 DNA sequence: TGTGCCAGCAGCTTCAGACAGAAGCCCCAAGAGACCCAGTACTTC. Protein sequence: CASSFRQKPQETQYF.

CDR3 region: CASSWTGGEKLFF. DNA for the CDR3: TGTGCCAGCAGTTGGACAGGAGGAGAAAAACTGTTTTTT. The V gene is TRBV12-3 or TRBV12-4, the J gene TRBJ1-4, with 7 positions matching TRBD1. Trimming took 4 bases from V and 8 from J; bases not matched to a gene: 4. This CDR3 has 13 amino acids.

In its sample, this clonotype was seen a few times. The CDR3 DNA sequence: TGTGCCAGGGGAACAAGGAGCGTTCGGGCCAAAAACATTCAGTACTTC. Translated: CARGTRSVRAKNIQYF. The genes are TRBV7-2 and TRBJ2-4; D gene ambiguous. The V end lost 9 bases, the J end lost 1 base, and 19 bases lay between the germline ends. Germline CDR1 SGHTA, CDR2 FQGNSA. This CDR3 region has 16 residues.

This clonotype was observed a few times. The V gene is TRBV10-3, the J gene TRBJ2-1, with TRBD2 identical over 11 bases. The ends lost 7 bases at V and 9 bases at J; junction bases unmatched: 14. Germline V CDR1 and CDR2: ENHRY, SYGVKD. This CDR3 spans 16 amino acids. The CDR3 region has the DNA TGTGCCATCAAGACTCTAGCGGGAGGCGAGGACGGTGAGCAGTTCTTC. It translates to CAIKTLAGGEDGEQFF.